This entry lists 25 T cell receptor beta chains sequenced from one sample in a study of cytomegalovirus exposure and HLA in healthy donors. PCR primers comprised 60 Vbeta and 13 Jbeta primers. The data were produced by immunoSEQ multiplex PCR, yet TCRdb's version contains in-frame clones alone and is incomplete. The table lists 120,000 to 150,000 clones, 75% to 90% of them singletons, with 2.9% in the top ten. Sequenced material: PBMCs. These receptors all come from a woman younger than 45 in good health and CMV-seronegative.

This clone is a singleton in its sample. The chain carries TRBV4-1 and TRBJ2-7; TRBD1 matches 7 bases. Germline CDR1 is MGHRA and CDR2 is YSYEKL. This CDR3 is 15 amino acids long. The junction had 11 bases not matched to a gene; V was cut back by 3 bases and J by 6 bases. CDR3: CASSQLRQGLGEQYF. In DNA, the CDR3 is TGCGCCAGCAGCCAGCTGAGACAGGGTTTAGGCGAGCAGTACTTC.

The rearrangement links TRBV6-5 to TRBJ1-6; D unclear. Germline V lookup: CDR1 MNHEY, CDR2 SVGAGI. The CDR3 sequence is 14 residues long. Deletions cut 4 bases from V and 8 bases from J, with 12 bases between. The CDR3 sequence is CASSSMTGDSPLHF. The CDR3 coding sequence is TGTGCCAGCAGTTCCATGACTGGAGATTCACCCCTCCACTTT.

This chain links TRBV5-6 with TRBJ2-5; 8 bases are shared with TRBD2. CDR1 and CDR2 (germline): SGHDT, YYEEEE. CDR3 size: 16 residues. After removal of 3 bases from V and 1 base from J, the junction contained 8 bases not matched to a gene. The CDR3 DNA follows: TGTGCCAGCAGCTCTTTTAGCGGGGCCGGCCAAGAGACCCAGTACTTC. Encoded protein: CASSSFSGAGQETQYF.

For this clone: The sample has other DNA sequences that encode this CDR3 too. The chain employs TRBV29-1 and TRBJ2-7; weak D call: TRBD2 (6 bases). V gave up 4 bases and J gave up 4 bases, with 11 bases separating them. The CDR3 is made up of 12 amino acids. Per germline, CDR1 SQVTM and CDR2 ANQGSEA. CDR3 nucleotides: TGCAGCGTTGTGGCAGGAGGGTACGAGCAGTACTTC. It specifies CSVVAGGYEQYF.

This chain connects TRBV27 to TRBJ2-2, with TRBD2 identical over 7 bases. Per germline, CDR1 MNHEY and CDR2 SMNVEV (reference sequence). V lost 6 bases and J lost 3; bases outside the gene matches: 10. This CDR3 spans 16 amino acids. CDR3 sequence reads: CASSNLADRDTGELFF. Written as DNA, the CDR3 is TGTGCCAGCAGCAATCTAGCGGATAGGGACACCGGGGAGCTGTTTTTT.

The table lists this clone with a few counts. This rearrangement joins TRBV2 to TRBJ1-6, with TRBD1 identical over 11 bases. Germline V gene sequence: CDR1 SNHLY, CDR2 FYNNEI. This CDR3 contains 16 residues. V lost 4 bases, J lost 4 bases, and 3 bases stayed unmatched. The CDR3: CASSGDRGEYNSPLHF. Here the CDR3 DNA reads TGTGCCAGCAGTGGGGACAGGGGGGAATATAATTCACCCCTCCACTTT.

The J gene is TRBJ2-7, the V gene TRBV7-2; 8 bases agree with TRBD1. After removal of 4 bases from V and 3 bases from J, the junction contained 8 bases not matched to a gene. The CDR3 runs to 15 residues. The germline V gene encodes CDR1 SGHTA and CDR2 FQGNSA. This CDR3 reads CASSSPGQEFYEQYF. The DNA for the CDR3 is TGTGCCAGCAGCTCGCCGGGACAGGAGTTCTACGAGCAGTACTTC.

The chain uses TRBV5-4 and TRBJ2-3; 10 bases line up with TRBD2. Germline values: CDR1 SGHNT, CDR2 YYREEE (reference sequence). The trim removed 2 bases at V and 5 bases at J, leaving 11 bases unmatched. The CDR3 is 17 amino acids. The CDR3 DNA reads as TGTGCCAGCAGCTTCCAAAGCGGGAGGGGGGGCGGAGATACGCAGTATTTT. Amino acids: CASSFQSGRGGGDTQYF.

Concerning this clone itself: The same CDR3 is also encoded by other DNA sequences in this sample. J is TRBJ2-7 and V is TRBV5-1; 8 bases fit TRBD1. The junction had 2 bases not matched to a gene; V was cut back by 0 bases and J by 3 bases. The CDR3 contains 14 residues. Germline V gene data show CDR1 as SGHRS and CDR2 as YFSETQ. The CDR3 spells CASSLGQGSYEQYF. CDR3 DNA sequence: TGCGCCAGCAGCTTGGGACAGGGGAGCTACGAGCAGTACTTC.

This clone was found a few times. V gene TRBV5-1 combines with J gene TRBJ1-1; 7 positions agree with TRBD1. Germline V gives CDR1 SGHRS, CDR2 YFSETQ. This CDR3 comprises 11 residues. V lost 4 bases and J lost 8; bases outside the gene matches: 2. The CDR3 bases are TGCGCCAGCAGCCGGACAGGCGAAGCTTTCTTT. This gives the protein CASSRTGEAFF.

This chain connects TRBV2 to TRBJ2-3; 9 nucleotides agree with TRBD2. The V segment lost 9 bases and the J segment 5 bases; nucleotides outside the gene matches: 12. Germline CDR1 reads SNHLY; CDR2 reads FYNNEI. CDR3 length: 15 amino acids. CDR3 residues: CASGPGGGVGDTQYF. CDR3 bases: TGTGCCAGTGGCCCGGGCGGGGGGGTGGGAGATACGCAGTATTTT.

V gene TRBV28 combines with J gene TRBJ2-2; 14 positions match TRBD2. Germline V gives CDR1 MDHEN, CDR2 SYDVKM. J gave up 5 bases and V 5 bases, and 4 bases lay outside the gene matches. This CDR3 comprises 16 residues. As DNA, the CDR3 is TGTGCCAGCAGTGGGGGACTAGCGGGAGTAACCGGGGAGCTGTTTTTT. Amino acid sequence: CASSGGLAGVTGELFF.

The chain employs TRBV9 and TRBJ2-1; 14 bases line up with TRBD2. The CDR3 runs 18 residues. Germline V gives CDR1 SGDLS, CDR2 YYNGEE. Trimming cost V 3 bases and J 8 bases; bases outside gene matches: 13. The CDR3 DNA reads as TGTGCCAGCAGCGCCATCGGACTAGCGGGGGGAGGGTTCGATGAGCAGTTCTTC. Translated, it gives CASSAIGLAGGGFDEQFF.

V usage is TRBV28 and J usage is TRBJ1-1, with D maybe TRBD1 (6 bases). The CDR3 sequence is 14 residues long. CDR1 is MDHEN and CDR2 is SYDVKM in the germline V gene. The germline V and J ends were trimmed by 6 bases and 1 base, with 12 bases remaining between them. CDR3 residues: CASRKRGGNTEAFF. Written as DNA, the CDR3 is TGTGCCAGCAGAAAAAGGGGGGGGAACACTGAAGCTTTCTTT. Filled out from reference TRBV28 and TRBJ1-1, the complete variable domain reads DVKVTQSSRYLVKRTGEKVFLECVQDMDHENMFWYRQDPGLGLRLIYFSYDVKMKEKGDIPEGYSVSREKKERFSLILESASTNQTSMYLCASRKRGGNTEAFFGQGTRLTVV.

In this sample, this clone turned up a few times. The CDR3 DNA is TGTGCCAGCAGCTTGGACAGCGCAACCTACGAGCAGTACTTC. Protein sequence: CASSLDSATYEQYF. The V and J genes are TRBV7-9 and TRBJ2-7; TRBD1 is a possible D gene (6 bases). This CDR3 contains 14 residues. The germline gives CDR1 SEHNR, CDR2 FQNEAQ (reference sequence). With 3 bases removed from V and 2 bases from J, the gap between germline ends came to 11 bases.

This chain links TRBV28 with TRBJ1-2, with a possible D match to TRBD1 (6 bases). Germline lookup yields CDR1 MDHEN and CDR2 SYDVKM. Trimming left V 3 bases short and J 4 bases short, with 15 bases between. CDR3 length: 15 residues. The CDR3 bases are TGTGCCAGCAGTTTCGCCTCAACAGGGAGCTATGGCTACACCTTC. This codes for CASSFASTGSYGYTF.

The chain carries TRBV18 and TRBJ2-6; D possibly corresponds to TRBD1 (6 bases). V was pared by 3 bases and J by 2 bases, with 11 bases between. The V gene's germline CDR1 is KGHSH and CDR2 LQKENI. This CDR3 has 16 amino acids. The CDR3 DNA reads as TGTGCCAGCTCACCTCAGGGGCCTCCTGGGGCCAACGTCCTGACTTTC. Its protein product is CASSPQGPPGANVLTF.

The chain employs TRBV7-2 and TRBJ1-2, with 11 nucleotides matching TRBD1. The CDR3 length is 15 residues. The V segment lost 5 bases and the J segment 5 bases; nucleotides outside the gene matches: 7. Looked up from germline, CDR1 is SGHTA and CDR2 is FQGNSA. This CDR3 is CASSEGGQGVYGYTF. Here the CDR3 DNA reads TGTGCCAGCAGCGAAGGGGGACAGGGGGTATATGGCTACACCTTC.

The chain combines TRBV7-8 with TRBJ2-3; 8 nucleotides agree with TRBD2. Germline CDR1 and CDR2: SGHVS and FQNEAQ. Losses at the gene ends were 8 bases for V and 6 bases for J; bases not matched to a gene: 16. CDR3 length: 16 residues. The CDR3, as DNA: TGTGCCAGCCATCTTAATTCGGGGGGGCCTGGGGATACGCAGTATTTT. Its translation is CASHLNSGGPGDTQYF.

The genes are TRBV18 and TRBJ1-2; tentative D call: TRBD1 (5 bases). Germline V lookup: CDR1 KGHSH, CDR2 LQKENI. The CDR3 has 14 residues. Trimming left V 3 bases short and J 3 bases short, with 11 bases between. This chain's CDR3 is CASSPRGGDYGYTF. DNA of the CDR3: TGTGCCAGCTCACCCCGGGGAGGGGACTATGGCTACACCTTC.

The V call is TRBV6-6, the J call TRBJ1-1; 9 nucleotides match TRBD1. The J segment lost 1 base and the V segment lost 5 bases, leaving 8 bases of the junction unmatched. CDR1 is MNHNY and CDR2 is SVGAGI in the germline V gene (reference sequence). This CDR3 contains 16 residues. The chain's CDR3 is CASSGTGRGKNTEAFF. Written as DNA, the CDR3 is TGTGCCAGCAGTGGGACAGGGAGGGGGAAGAACACTGAAGCTTTCTTT.

The CDR3 DNA follows: TGTGCCAGCAGGACAGGGTATTCTAGCACAGATACGCAGTATTTT. Residues: CASRTGYSSTDTQYF. The chain uses TRBV27 and TRBJ2-3; 7 bases are shared with TRBD1. Germline V gene sequence: CDR1 MNHEY, CDR2 SMNVEV (reference sequence). The CDR3 has 15 residues. With 6 bases clipped from V and 0 bases from J, the junction kept 6 bases outside the gene matches.

V and J are TRBV5-1 and TRBJ1-6; 10 nucleotides match TRBD1. The length of the CDR3 is 15 residues. Germline assignment: CDR1 SGHRS and CDR2 YFSETQ. V shed 0 bases and J 9 bases; nucleotides not matched to a gene: 3. The CDR3 sequence is CASSLGQGASSPLHF. CDR3 nucleotides: TGCGCCAGCAGCTTGGGACAGGGGGCGAGTTCACCCCTCCACTTT.

This clone was picked up a small number of times. The rearrangement links TRBV28 to TRBJ1-1, with D possibly being TRBD1 (5 bases). The CDR3 is 16 residues long. Germline CDR1 reads MDHEN; CDR2 reads SYDVKM. With 5 bases removed from V and 6 bases from J, the gap between germline ends came to 22 bases. The CDR3 sequence: CASSTLGGTGFSEAFF. The CDR3 nucleotides read TGTGCCAGCAGTACCCTGGGGGGGACGGGTTTTTCTGAAGCTTTCTTT.

The rearrangement links TRBV6-4 to TRBJ2-4, with 10 bases matching TRBD2. Germline trimming cut 3 bases from V and 5 bases from J; bases unmatched to any gene: 1. The CDR3 sequence is 14 residues long. The germline gives CDR1 MRHNA, CDR2 SNTAGT. The CDR3 sequence is CASSESGGENIQYF. The CDR3 nucleotides are TGTGCCAGCAGTGAAAGCGGGGGGGAAAACATTCAGTACTTC.